Presented here are 16 T cell receptor beta chains from one specimen sequenced in a study of T-cell memory formation after mild COVID-19. TCRdb reprocessed the 5' RACE reads via MiXCR and lists one record per CDR3 protein. The table lists 200,000 to 250,000 distinct CDR3 sequences, approximately 9% of them singletons. The sequenced material came from PBMCs or a T cell subset sorted from them (not recorded which). These receptors all stem from a man in his late teens or twenties who had mild COVID-19 (a few samples of this study predate the infection). Cell type and time point are not known.

This clonotype was observed a handful of times. This rearrangement joins TRBV7-9 to TRBJ1-1; D gene ambiguous. This CDR3 is built from 11 residues. Trimming stripped 6 bases from V and 14 bases from J, with 16 bases between. Germline CDR1 reads SEHNR; CDR2 reads FQNEAQ (reference sequence). Here the CDR3 reads CASRLIREMFF. The CDR3 bases are TGTGCCAGCAGACTTATAAGAGAGATGTTCTTT.

This clonotype was detected only a few times. The rearrangement uses TRBV15 and TRBJ1-1; no firm D call. Per germline, CDR1 LNHNV and CDR2 YYDKDF (reference sequence). Trimming removed 5 bases from V and 1 base from J, with 8 bases in between. The CDR3 contains 13 residues. The CDR3 sequence is CATSGQANTEAFF. The CDR3 DNA reads TGTGCCACCAGCGGGCAGGCGAACACTGAAGCTTTCTTT.

This clonotype has ten or more counts. The chain recombines TRBV7-9 with TRBJ2-7; a weak D match, TRBD1 (6 bases). The CDR3 covers 16 residues. V gave up 5 bases and J gave up 4 bases, with 21 bases separating them. Germline-derived CDR1 and CDR2 are SEHNR and FQNEAQ (reference sequence). In DNA form, the CDR3 reads TGTGCCAGCAGCGGACAGACAGCCCGAGAGTATTACGAGCAGTACGTC. Translated, it gives CASSGQTAREYYEQYV.

In its sample, this clonotype was seen a few times. The chain carries TRBV10-3 and TRBJ1-4; D not certain. Between the trimmed V and J ends, which lost 3 bases and 2 bases, there was a span of 10 bases. The germline gives CDR1 ENHRY, CDR2 SYGVKD. This CDR3 has 15 residues. CDR3 protein: CAISDFGVTNEKLFF. The CDR3, as DNA: TGTGCCATCAGTGACTTCGGGGTGACTAATGAAAAACTGTTTTTT.

Ten or more counts support this clonotype. This chain connects TRBV6-6 to TRBJ1-2, with no clear D. Looked up from germline, CDR1 is MNHNY and CDR2 is SVGAGI (reference sequence). V was clipped by 6 bases and J by 3 bases, with 5 bases between them. This CDR3 is built from 11 residues. Written as DNA, the CDR3 is TGTGCCAGCAGGGTGGACTATGGCTACACCTTC. Translation gives CASRVDYGYTF.

The chain recombines TRBV6-5 with TRBJ1-1; D may be TRBD1 (6 bases). Trimming stripped 1 base from V and 6 bases from J, with 12 bases between. Germline V gives CDR1 MNHEY, CDR2 SVGAGI. CDR3 size: 14 residues. The CDR3 is CASSYWGGSAEAFF. CDR3 nucleotide sequence: TGTGCCAGCAGTTACTGGGGGGGCAGCGCTGAAGCTTTCTTT.

This clonotype has only a few counts. The chain joins TRBV3-1 to TRBJ1-1; the match to TRBD1 covers 9 bases. This CDR3 has 13 amino acids. The germline V gene encodes CDR1 LGHDT and CDR2 YNNKEL (reference sequence). V trimming: 3 bases; J trimming: 10 bases; junction bases outside the gene matches: 6. The CDR3 DNA follows: TGTGCCAGCAGCCAGACCGGGACAGGGACAGCTTTCTTT. Its translation: CASSQTGTGTAFF.

V gene TRBV30 combines with J gene TRBJ2-3, with D uncertain. V dropped 4 bases and J dropped 0 bases, with 17 bases sitting between them. This CDR3 is 16 amino acids long. The germline CDR1 and CDR2 sequences are GTSNPN and SVGIG (reference sequence). Here the CDR3 reads CAWKPRLFHSTDTQYF. CDR3 nucleotide sequence: TGTGCCTGGAAACCTCGTCTATTCCATAGCACAGATACGCAGTATTTT.

The rearrangement uses TRBV7-2 and TRBJ1-1; D may be TRBD1 (5 bases). The CDR3 consists of 16 residues. The germline V and J ends were trimmed by 2 bases and 0 bases, with 13 bases remaining between them. Germline V gene data show CDR1 as SGHTA and CDR2 as FQGNSA. This CDR3 reads CASSLFAQALNTEAFF. CDR3 DNA sequence: TGTGCCAGCAGCTTATTTGCACAGGCCTTGAACACTGAAGCTTTCTTT.

This clonotype was seen only a few times. J is TRBJ2-2 and V is TRBV3-1; the D is unclear. Trimming stripped 1 base from V and 6 bases from J, with 3 bases between. Germline values: CDR1 LGHDT, CDR2 YNNKEL (reference sequence). This CDR3 contains 12 residues. Written as DNA, the CDR3 is TGTGCCAGCAGCCAAGGGCCCGGGGAGCTGTTTTTT. Translating gives CASSQGPGELFF. Complete variable domain (other parts from reference TRBV3-1 and TRBJ2-2): DTAVSQTPKYLVTQMGNDKSIKCEQNLGHDTMYWYKQDSKKFLKIMFSYNNKELIINETVPNRFSPKSPDKAHLNLHINSLELGDSAVYFCASSQGPGELFFGEGSRLTVL.

V is TRBV2 and J is TRBJ2-5; the match to TRBD1 covers 7 bases. V lost 2 bases and J lost 5; bases outside the gene matches: 5. This CDR3 has 14 amino acids. Germline V gene sequence: CDR1 SNHLY, CDR2 FYNNEI. CDR3 sequence reads: CASSERLQGETQYF. DNA for the CDR3: TGTGCCAGCAGTGAAAGGCTACAGGGGGAGACCCAGTACTTC.

This clonotype was seen a handful of times. The V call is TRBV5-1, the J call TRBJ1-1, with D possibly being TRBD1 (6 bases). This CDR3 region has 14 residues. V lost 4 bases to trimming and J lost 0 bases, with 10 bases between them. Looked up from germline, CDR1 is SGHRS and CDR2 is YFSETQ. DNA for the CDR3: TGCGCCAGCAGCCAACAGGGCATGAACACTGAAGCTTTCTTT. Encoded protein: CASSQQGMNTEAFF.

This clonotype was observed a few times. The genes are TRBV7-6 and TRBJ2-3; 10 positions match TRBD2. Germline loops: CDR1 SGHVS, CDR2 FNYEAQ. The junction had 6 bases not matched to a gene; V was cut back by 0 bases and J by 0 bases. There are 18 residues in the CDR3. As DNA, the CDR3 is TGTGCCAGCAGCTTAGCGAATAGCGGGGGGCCAAGCACAGATACGCAGTATTTT. Protein product: CASSLANSGGPSTDTQYF. Complete variable domain (other parts from reference TRBV7-6 and TRBJ2-3): GAGVSQSPRYKVTKRGQDVALRCDPISGHVSLYWYRQALGQGPEFLTYFNYEAQQDKSGLPNDRFSAERPEGSISTLTIQRTEQRDSAMYRCASSLANSGGPSTDTQYFGPGTRLTVL.

This clonotype was detected ten times or more. This chain joins TRBV5-1 and TRBJ1-1, with D possibly TRBD1 on 6 matching bases. V lost 2 bases, J lost 7 bases, and 15 bases lay in between. The CDR3 is 14 residues long. The V gene's germline CDR1 is SGHRS and CDR2 YFSETQ. In nucleotides, the CDR3 is TGCGCCAGCAGCTTTGGGACACCCAAGGGTGAAGCTTTCTTT. Protein sequence: CASSFGTPKGEAFF.

The chain recombines TRBV3-1 with TRBJ2-3; the D gene is possibly TRBD1 (5 bases). From germline, CDR1 is LGHDT and CDR2 YNNKEL (reference sequence). This CDR3 comprises 16 residues. V dropped 4 bases and J dropped 2 bases, with 16 bases sitting between them. CDR3 protein: CASSLSSGINTDTQYF. CDR3 DNA: TGTGCCAGCAGCCTTTCTTCAGGGATCAACACAGATACGCAGTATTTT.

The table lists this clonotype with a few counts. The genes are TRBV7-9 and TRBJ2-5, with a weak D call TRBD1 (6 bases). CDR3 length: 15 residues. CDR1 and CDR2 from the germline V gene are SEHNR and FQNEAQ (reference sequence). V lost 0 bases and J lost 2, with 10 bases in between. The CDR3 loop is CASSLARDMQETQYF. Here the CDR3 DNA reads TGTGCCAGCAGCTTAGCGAGGGACATGCAAGAGACCCAGTACTTC.